This section outlines one T cell receptor beta chain sequence together with its context. Trimming cost V 4 bases and J 1 base, with 11 bases left between them. This CDR3 is built from 14 residues. Per germline, CDR1 SGHRS and CDR2 YFSETQ. The data were taken from a study of OX40 agonist ivuxolimab in advanced cancers. Here immunoSEQ multiplex PCR was the method, and the copy in TCRdb shows in-frame clones only, minus some. This sample has tens of thousands of clones, with roughly 80% found just once. This clonotype was obtained from an adult with an advanced solid tumor such as melanoma, head and neck, liver or kidney cancer. Here the sequenced sample was CD4+ or CD8+ T cells sorted from blood, taken in a trial of the OX40 agonist ivuxolimab. This chain links TRBV5-1 with TRBJ1-1; D perhaps matches TRBD1 (5 bases). The DNA of the CDR3 is TGCGCCAGCAGCGGGGGGGACCCGAACACTGAAGCTTTCTTT. Translated, it gives CASSGGDPNTEAFF.